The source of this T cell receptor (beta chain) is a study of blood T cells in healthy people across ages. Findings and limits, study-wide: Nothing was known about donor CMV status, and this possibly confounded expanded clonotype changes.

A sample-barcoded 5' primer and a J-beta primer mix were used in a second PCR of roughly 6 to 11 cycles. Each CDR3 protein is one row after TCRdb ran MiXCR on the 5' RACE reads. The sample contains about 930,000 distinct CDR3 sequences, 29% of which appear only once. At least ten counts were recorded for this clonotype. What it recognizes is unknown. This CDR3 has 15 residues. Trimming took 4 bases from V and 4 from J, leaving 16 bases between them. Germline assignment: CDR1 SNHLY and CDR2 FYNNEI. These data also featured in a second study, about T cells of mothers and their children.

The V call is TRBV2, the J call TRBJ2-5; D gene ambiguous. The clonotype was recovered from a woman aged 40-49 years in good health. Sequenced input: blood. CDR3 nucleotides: TGTGCCAGCAGTGTACGTGGGCAAGGAAGAGAGACCCAGTACTTC. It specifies CASSVRGQGRETQYF.